Shown below are 11 T cell receptor beta chains from a single sample sequenced in a study of T cell clusters in autoimmune cytopenias. TRB was amplified by touch-down multiplex PCR, primer pools A and B combined. Using the multiplex PCR reads, TCRdb records one entry per CDR3 protein without DNA. The listing contains about 500 distinct CDR3 sequences. TRB amplification used 250 ng of peripheral blood genomic DNA. The sample also formed part of further work on T cell repertoires in aging, cancer and after chemotherapy.

Sequencing was done on a sample of peripheral blood. The receptors shown here come from a human donor with chronic lymphocytic leukemia.

Judged by frequency, this clonotype is medium-sized. V usage is TRBV5-6 and J usage is TRBJ1-5. This CDR3 comprises 18 residues. Germline V CDR1 and CDR2: SGHDT, YYEEEE. The CDR3 sequence: CASSLTGTLEYSNQPQHF.

By frequency, this clonotype registers medium-sized (0.01 to 0.1%). The chain has TRBV13 and TRBJ2-5; no DNA is available, so the TRBD1 call from TCRdb remains unchecked. This CDR3 region has 16 residues. The germline gives CDR1 PRHDT, CDR2 FYEKMQ (reference sequence). CDR3 loop: CASSLVAKGPQETQYF. Together with reference TRBV13 and TRBJ2-5, the CDR3 gives the full variable domain: AAGVIQSPRHLIKEKRETATLKCYPIPRHDTVYWYQQGPGQDPQFLISFYEKMQSDKGSIPDRFSAQQFSDYHSELNMSSLELGDSALYFCASSLVAKGPQETQYFGPGTRLLVL.

The chain carries TRBV30 and TRBJ1-1; the D gene TCRdb calls, TRBD1, cannot be checked with no DNA. The CDR3 is 13 residues long. Per germline, CDR1 GTSNPN and CDR2 SVGIG (reference sequence). The CDR3 loop reads CAWSNRGDTEAFF.

The chain has TRBV20-1 and TRBJ2-3; TCRdb lists TRBD2, though no DNA is available to test this call. Germline values: CDR1 DFQATT, CDR2 SNEGSKA (reference sequence). CDR3 length: 14 residues. This CDR3 is CSARDQRRTDTQYF.

J is TRBJ1-6 and V is TRBV20-1; the TCRdb D gene call, TRBD1, has no DNA to confirm it. CDR1 is DFQATT and CDR2 is SNEGSKA in the germline V gene (reference sequence). CDR3 length: 13 residues. CDR3 amino acids: CSAAGTANSPLHF.

This clonotype is deemed large by its frequency. This chain connects TRBV29-1 to TRBJ2-5; TCRdb outputs TRBD1, but without DNA this stays unchecked. The CDR3 spans 15 residues. Germline CDR1 is SQVTM and CDR2 is ANQGSEA. CDR3 protein: CSVSPFSGDQETQYF.

The V and J genes are TRBV7-3 and TRBJ2-3; lacking DNA, the TRBD1 call made by TCRdb goes unchecked. This CDR3 spans 15 amino acids. Germline values: CDR1 SGHTA, CDR2 FQGTGA. This CDR3 reads CASSFGGGASDTQYF. The variable domain in full, with the rest retrieved from reference TRBV7-3 and TRBJ2-3, is GAGVSQTPSNKVTEKGKYVELRCDPISGHTALYWYRQSLGQGPEFLIYFQGTGAADDSGLPNDRFFAVRPEGSVSTLKIQRTERGDSAVYLCASSFGGGASDTQYFGPGTRLTVL.

Judged by frequency, this clonotype is medium-sized. The V call is TRBV6-5, the J call TRBJ1-3; absent DNA, TCRdb's TRBD1 call cannot be checked. This CDR3 has 14 amino acids. From germline, CDR1 is MNHEY and CDR2 SVGAGI. Here the CDR3 reads CASRGAGGRNTIYF.

By frequency, this clonotype registers medium-sized. The chain couples TRBV6-5 to TRBJ1-1; TCRdb's D gene call, TRBD1, goes unchecked for lack of DNA. This CDR3 region has 15 residues. Germline CDR1 is MNHEY and CDR2 is SVGAGI. The CDR3 here is CASSPPLGGNTEAFF.

This chain links TRBV6-5 with TRBJ2-3; TCRdb proposes TRBD1, but this gene call is untestable without DNA. This CDR3 is built from 13 residues. Germline V gene lookup returns CDR1 MNHEY and CDR2 SVGAGI. Here the CDR3 reads CASSPAGTDTQYF.

By frequency, this clonotype is medium-sized. CDR3 protein: CASSSEGSSYNEQFF. V usage is TRBV12-3 or TRBV12-4 and J usage is TRBJ2-1; lacking DNA, the TRBD2 call made by TCRdb goes unchecked. This CDR3 has 15 amino acids.